This TCR beta chain was sequenced during a study of blood T cell repertoires in COVID-19. The overall study: Samples representing acute and convalescent COVID-19 were sourced from the United States, Italy and Spain. T cells, B-cell-depleted T cells, or PBMCs supplied cDNA or gDNA.

In the original analysis: Estimation of nucleated cell counts relied on the amplification of reference gene primers. Data came from immunoSEQ multiplex PCR; TCRdb stores just in-frame clones and leaves some out. V, J and clone size were drawn from that table, and D and trimming were deduced from the DNA. The table includes fewer than 45,000 clones, 70% to 90% detected once. The CDR3 sequence is 11 residues long. Germline loops: CDR1 WSHSY, CDR2 SAAADI. V lost 2 bases and J 8 bases, leaving 7 bases between the germline ends. The chain uses TRBV10-2 and TRBJ2-7; D is possibly TRBD2 (6 bases). This clonotype originated in a woman of 80 years or more with acute or convalescent COVID-19. Sequenced input: peripheral blood. CDR3 residues: CASSEGGKQYF. In nucleotides, the CDR3 is TGCGCCAGCAGTGAGGGCGGGAAGCAGTACTTC.